The clone carrying this T cell receptor (beta chain) appeared once. Antigen unknown. The germline gene is not matched at one end of the junction; a read error may be the cause. This record belongs to a study of T cells in Graves' hyperthyroidism and ophthalmopathy. Germline CDR1 and CDR2: LNHDA and SQIVND (reference sequence). The CDR3 is made up of 13 amino acids. TCR beta CDR3 regions were amplified from RNA transcripts. HTBI primers were employed in a first-round RT-PCR of the TCR CDR3. Via MiXCR, TCRdb re-called the multiplex PCR reads, giving one row per CDR3 protein. This table holds roughly 510,000 distinct CDR3 sequences, 46% found once. Study findings and constraints: Most thyroid clonotypes expanded above 0.001 appeared in blood too. The model identified upcoming ophthalmopathy a median around 6 months ahead of onset.

Uncontrolled infection, other autoimmune disease, pregnancy or lactation barred patients from enrollment. Clinicians diagnosed patients from clinical symptoms, serum thyroxine and TRAb, thyroid ultrasound and orbital computed tomography. This receptor was identified in an adult woman with Graves' disease, either hyperthyroidism or ophthalmopathy (not recorded which). The sequencing sample was made of peripheral blood or thyroid tissue (not recorded which). This sequence joins TRBV19 and TRBJ1-1; TRBD1 might be the D (5 bases). CDR3 in DNA: TGTGCCAGTTCCATGGCCAGGGCCACTGAAGCTTCCTTT. It encodes CASSMARATEASF.